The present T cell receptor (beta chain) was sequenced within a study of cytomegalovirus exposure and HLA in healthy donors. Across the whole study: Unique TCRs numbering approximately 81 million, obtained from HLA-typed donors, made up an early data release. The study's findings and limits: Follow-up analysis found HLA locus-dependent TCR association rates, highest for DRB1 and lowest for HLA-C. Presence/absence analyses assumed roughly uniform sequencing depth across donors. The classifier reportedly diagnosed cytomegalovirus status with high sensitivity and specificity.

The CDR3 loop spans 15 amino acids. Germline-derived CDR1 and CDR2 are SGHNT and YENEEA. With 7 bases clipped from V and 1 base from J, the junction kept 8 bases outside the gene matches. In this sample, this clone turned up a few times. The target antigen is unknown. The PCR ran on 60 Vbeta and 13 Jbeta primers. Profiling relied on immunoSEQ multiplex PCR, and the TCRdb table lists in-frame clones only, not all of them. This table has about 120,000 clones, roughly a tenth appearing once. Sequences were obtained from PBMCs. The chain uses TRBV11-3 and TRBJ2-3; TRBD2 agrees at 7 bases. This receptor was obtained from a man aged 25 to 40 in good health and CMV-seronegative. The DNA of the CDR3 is TGTGCCAGCAAGCGGGAAAGGGCGGGCACAGATACGCAGTATTTT. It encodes CASKRERAGTDTQYF.